Shown below are 6 T cell receptor beta chains from a single sample sequenced in a study of blood T cell repertoires in COVID-19. Here immunoSEQ multiplex PCR was the method, and the copy in TCRdb shows in-frame clones only, minus some. The repertoire consists of about half a million clones, with about 91% occurring once and the leading ten covering over 0.7%. The source material was peripheral blood. Receptors originate from a man aged 18 to 30 with COVID-19, enrolled during active disease.

The V and J genes are TRBV6-5 and TRBJ2-2; 7 bases align to TRBD1. The CDR3 is made up of 14 amino acids. V was clipped by 7 bases and J by 5 bases; unmatched bases: 7. CDR1 is MNHEY, CDR2 SVGAGI, per germline. CDR3 region: CASKSGTATGELFF. In DNA, the CDR3 is TGTGCCAGCAAGTCCGGGACAGCAACCGGGGAGCTGTTTTTT.

This sequence joins TRBV6-1 and TRBJ2-5; D perhaps matches TRBD1 (5 bases). The CDR3 contains 15 residues. The V end was cut by 1 base, the J end by 4 bases, with 13 bases between. Looked up from germline, CDR1 is MNHNS and CDR2 is SASEGT. CDR3 coding DNA: TGTGCCAGCAGTGAAGTAGGCAGGGTGGCAGAGACCCAGTACTTC. It yields the protein CASSEVGRVAETQYF.

This clone has a single count. The gene calls are TRBV10-2 and TRBJ2-1; tentative D call: TRBD2 (6 bases). V shed 0 bases and J shed 3 bases, with 6 bases lying between them. The CDR3 consists of 14 residues. CDR1 is WSHSY, CDR2 SAAADI, per germline. This CDR3 reads CASSESTSYNEQFF. CDR3 nucleotides: TGCGCCAGCAGTGAGTCGACTAGCTACAATGAGCAGTTCTTC.

For the CDR3, the DNA is TGTGCCAGTAGTCTAGGACTGGACTATGGCTACACCTTC. It codes for CASSLGLDYGYTF. V gene TRBV19 combines with J gene TRBJ1-2; D is unclear. CDR3 length equals 13 residues. Trimming took off 5 bases at V and 3 bases at J, with 10 bases between the two ends. Per germline, CDR1 LNHDA and CDR2 SQIVND (reference sequence). Supplemented by reference TRBV19 and TRBJ1-2, the full variable domain reads DGGITQSPKYLFRKEGQNVTLSCEQNLNHDAMYWYRQDPGQGLRLIYYSQIVNDFQKGDIAEGYSVSREKKESFPLTVTSAQKNPTAFYLCASSLGLDYGYTFGSGTRLTVV.

The count of this clone is one. The genes are TRBV11-2 and TRBJ2-7; 8 nucleotides match TRBD1. Germline V CDR1 and CDR2: SGHAT, FQNNGV. The CDR3 covers 14 residues. V dropped 5 bases and J dropped 6; count of bases not matched to a gene: 9. CDR3 sequence reads: CASSASARGPEQYF. DNA for the CDR3: TGTGCCAGCAGCGCCTCCGCCAGGGGGCCCGAGCAGTACTTC. Full variable domain (outside the CDR3, taken from reference TRBV11-2 and TRBJ2-7): EAGVAQSPRYKIIEKRQSVAFWCNPISGHATLYWYQQILGQGPKLLIQFQNNGVVDDSQLPKDRFSAERLKGVDSTLKIQPAKLEDSAVYLCASSASARGPEQYFGPGTRLTVT.

The chain combines TRBV7-2 with TRBJ2-7; D is unclear. The V end lost 3 bases, the J end lost 2 bases, and 8 bases lay between the germline ends. The length of the CDR3 is 13 residues. Per the germline V gene, CDR1 is SGHTA and CDR2 is FQGNSA. CDR3 nucleotide sequence: TGTGCCAGCAGCTTGAACCGAGCCTACGAGCAGTACTTC. It translates to CASSLNRAYEQYF.